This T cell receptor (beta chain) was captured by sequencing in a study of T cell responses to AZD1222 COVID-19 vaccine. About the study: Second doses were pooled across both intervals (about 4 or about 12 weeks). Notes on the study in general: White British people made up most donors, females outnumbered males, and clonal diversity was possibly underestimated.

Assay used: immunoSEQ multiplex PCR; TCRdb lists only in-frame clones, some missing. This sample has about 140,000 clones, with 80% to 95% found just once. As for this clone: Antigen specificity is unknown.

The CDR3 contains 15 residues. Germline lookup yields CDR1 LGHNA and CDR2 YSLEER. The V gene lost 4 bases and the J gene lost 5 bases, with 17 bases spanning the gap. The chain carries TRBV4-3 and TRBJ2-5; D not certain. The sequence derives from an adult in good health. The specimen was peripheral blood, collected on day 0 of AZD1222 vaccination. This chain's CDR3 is CASSPHSGQGETQYF. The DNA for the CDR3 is TGCGCCAGCAGCCCGCACTCCGGTCAAGGGGAGACCCAGTACTTC.